This passage covers 22 T cell receptor beta chains from one sample sequenced in a study of T cells in Graves' hyperthyroidism and ophthalmopathy. Amplification yielded TCR beta CDR3 regions, with RNA transcripts as the source. A set of HTBI primers served as the primers for a first-round RT-PCR of the TCR CDR3. TCRdb called the multiplex PCR reads again in MiXCR, with one record for every CDR3 protein. The sample has 560,000 or so distinct CDR3 sequences, about 45% seen once; the top ten hold about 7.8%. Sequencing was carried out using peripheral blood or thyroid tissue (not recorded which). Receptors were obtained from a woman between 18 and 30 years old with Graves' hyperthyroidism.

The table lists this clonotype with many counts. The rearrangement joins TRBV6-4 to TRBJ1-6; D gene uncertain. Trimming took 8 bases from V and 7 from J, leaving 3 bases between them. The CDR3 is made up of 10 amino acids. Germline-derived CDR1 and CDR2 are MRHNA and SNTAGT. DNA for the CDR3: TGTGCCAGCCTAAATTCACCCCTCCACTTT. Translated, it gives CASLNSPLHF.

The CDR3 region has the DNA TGCAGCGCTCACGGGTTGTACAATGAGCAGTTCTTC. Residues: CSAHGLYNEQFF. V usage is TRBV29-1 and J usage is TRBJ2-5; D gene uncertain. The J call may be incorrect, as the DNA end agrees better with TRBJ2-1. The CDR3 covers 12 residues. Looked up from germline, CDR1 is SQVTM and CDR2 is ANQGSEA.

The J gene is TRBJ1-1, the V gene TRBV2; no firm D call. Germline V gives CDR1 SNHLY, CDR2 FYNNEI. This CDR3 has 14 residues. V gave up 5 bases and J gave up 1 base, with 11 bases separating them. The CDR3 region has the DNA TGTGCCAGCAGTTTGACCTCATCGAACACTGAAGCTTTCTTT. Amino acids: CASSLTSSNTEAFF.

This clonotype was recorded many times. The chain uses TRBV25-1 and TRBJ2-5; D possibly corresponds to TRBD1 (6 bases). V shed 0 bases and J shed 0 bases, with 8 bases lying between them. From germline, CDR1 is MGHDK and CDR2 SYGVNS. The CDR3 covers 15 residues. CDR3 sequence (DNA): TGTGCCAGCAGTGAATATAGGGGGAACCAAGAGACCCAGTACTTC. Its protein product is CASSEYRGNQETQYF.

This clonotype has a count of ten or more. At one end, the junction sequence differs from germline, possibly due to a read error. This rearrangement joins TRBV7-9 to TRBJ1-1; D gene uncertain. Per germline, CDR1 SEHNR and CDR2 FQNEAQ (reference sequence). CDR3 length: 11 residues. The CDR3 region is CASSRETETFF. CDR3 bases: TGTGCCAGCAGTAGGGAGACTGAAACTTTCTTT.

This clonotype was seen more than once but under ten times. V usage is TRBV6-2 or TRBV6-3 and J usage is TRBJ1-1, with D possibly matching TRBD1 (5 bases). Trimming pared 7 bases from V and 2 bases from J, leaving 14 bases between. CDR1 is MNHEY and CDR2 is SVGEGT in the germline V gene. CDR3 length: 14 amino acids. The CDR3 region is CASIRGTDNTEAFF. DNA of the CDR3: TGTGCCAGCATTCGCGGGACGGACAACACTGAAGCTTTCTTT.

The rearrangement joins TRBV7-9 to TRBJ1-1, with 7 bases matching TRBD1. Per the germline V gene, CDR1 is SEHNR and CDR2 is FQNEAQ (reference sequence). The CDR3 runs to 16 residues. Germline trimming cut 3 bases from V and 1 base from J; bases unmatched to any gene: 8. CDR3 DNA: TGTGCCAGCAGCTTGGTAGGGACAGCTAAGAACACTGAAGCTTTCTTT. Translated, it gives CASSLVGTAKNTEAFF.

V and J are TRBV2 and TRBJ2-5, with TRBD2 matching 8 bases. The CDR3 is 15 amino acids. Germline V gives CDR1 SNHLY, CDR2 FYNNEI. The V and J ends lost 5 bases and 4 bases, in that order; junction bases with no gene match: 9. As DNA, the CDR3 is TGTGCCAGCAGTTACATCGGACTAGCAGGAGAGACCCAGTACTTC. It yields the protein CASSYIGLAGETQYF.

The chain recombines TRBV19 with TRBJ1-2; maybe TRBD1 (5 bases). Germline CDR1 is LNHDA and CDR2 is SQIVND (reference sequence). Deletions cut 7 bases from V and 12 bases from J, with 15 bases between. The CDR3 length is 11 residues. As DNA, the CDR3 is TGTGCCAGTATGAGGGACTTCGGAAACACCTTC. Encoded protein: CASMRDFGNTF.

The chain combines TRBV15 with TRBJ1-4; no definite D call. CDR3 length: 15 residues. The V and J ends lost 8 bases and 0 bases respectively, with 13 bases between them. Germline values: CDR1 LNHNV, CDR2 YYDKDF (reference sequence). The CDR3 here is CATEDRAATNEKLFF. The DNA for the CDR3 is TGTGCCACCGAGGACCGGGCAGCAACTAATGAAAAACTGTTTTTT.

The chain carries TRBV14 and TRBJ2-7; TRBD1 is a possible D gene (6 bases). CDR1 and CDR2 from the germline V gene are SGHDN and FVKESK. The CDR3 runs 13 residues. Trimming pared 2 bases from V and 7 bases from J, leaving 12 bases between. The CDR3 sequence is CASSQTIQGEQYF. The CDR3 bases are TGTGCCAGCAGCCAAACCATCCAGGGGGAGCAGTACTTC.

A note on this clonotype: Mismatch with germline at one junction end may stem from a read error. The rearrangement links TRBV2 to TRBJ2-7; D is possibly TRBD2 (5 bases). Germline loops: CDR1 SNHLY, CDR2 FYNNEI. The CDR3 has 14 amino acids. Here the CDR3 DNA reads TGTACCAGCAGTCGAGCAACTAGTAGCCACGAGCAGTACTTC. Residues: CTSSRATSSHEQYF.

This clonotype occurred once. The V call is TRBV9, the J call TRBJ2-5; no definite D call. Per the germline V gene, CDR1 is SGDLS and CDR2 is YYNGEE. The V gene lost 4 bases and the J gene lost 2 bases, with 12 bases spanning the gap. CDR3 length: 14 amino acids. This chain's CDR3 is CASSRYAFQETQYF. CDR3 in DNA: TGTGCCAGCAGCCGGTACGCCTTTCAAGAGACCCAGTACTTC. Using reference TRBV9 and TRBJ2-5 for the parts outside the CDR3, the full variable domain is DSGVTQTPKHLITATGQRVTLRCSPRSGDLSVYWYQQSLDQGLQFLIQYYNGEERAKGNILERFSAQQFPDLHSELNLSSLELGDSALYFCASSRYAFQETQYFGPGTRLLVL.

A word on this clonotype: A much larger clone lies one base from this, so it may be a read error. This chain joins TRBV5-6 and TRBJ2-2, with a tentative D call TRBD2 (5 bases). V lost 9 bases to trimming and J lost 8 bases, with 14 bases between them. The germline V gene has CDR1 SGHDT and CDR2 YYEEEE. This CDR3 region has 12 residues. Here the CDR3 DNA reads TGTGCCATCAGTGACGGGATGGGGGAGCTGTTTTTT. Its protein product is CAISDGMGELFF.

The CDR3 loop is CASSLVGRAGETQYF. The CDR3 bases are TGTGCCAGCAGCTTGGTAGGGAGGGCCGGAGAGACCCAGTACTTC. The chain links TRBV11-1 to TRBJ2-5; 7 bases map to TRBD2. The CDR3 runs 15 residues. CDR1 SGHAT and CDR2 FQDESV come from the germline V gene (reference sequence). V lost 3 bases to trimming and J lost 4 bases; unmatched junction nucleotides: 8.

Points on this clonotype: The junction shows a germline mismatch at one end, possibly a read error. The gene calls are TRBV7-8 and TRBJ2-6; a possible D gene is TRBD1 (6 bases). The CDR3 covers 13 residues. Per the germline V gene, CDR1 is SGHVS and CDR2 is FQNEAQ. The CDR3 coding sequence is TGTGCCAGCAGCGTAAGGGGTCGGGACACTGAAGCTTTC. This gives the protein CASSVRGRDTEAF.

This clonotype was seen only a few times. The chain employs TRBV5-1 and TRBJ2-2; TRBD1 agrees at 7 bases. J was trimmed by 6 bases and V by 0 bases; bases with no gene match: 2. Per germline, CDR1 SGHRS and CDR2 YFSETQ. The CDR3 totals 14 residues. CDR3 nucleotide sequence: TGCGCCAGCAGCTTGGCCGACAGGGCCGGGGAGCTGTTTTTT. As protein: CASSLADRAGELFF.

About this clonotype: Compared with germline, one end of the junction differs, possibly owing to a read error. The V and J genes are TRBV19 and TRBJ1-5; TRBD1 might be the D (6 bases). CDR1 and CDR2 (germline): LNHDA, SQIVND (reference sequence). This CDR3 comprises 15 residues. The chain's CDR3 is CACSSAGTPNQPQHF. CDR3 coding DNA: TGTGCCTGTAGTTCAGCCGGGACACCGAATCAGCCCCAGCATTTT.

The table lists this clonotype with many counts. The chain couples TRBV7-2 to TRBJ2-5; D unclear. The germline CDR1 and CDR2 sequences are SGHTA and FQGNSA. The CDR3 consists of 12 residues. Deletions cut 4 bases from V and 5 bases from J, with 8 bases between. DNA for the CDR3: TGTGCCAGCAGCTCCCGGCGTGAGACCCAGTACTTC. It translates to CASSSRRETQYF. Using reference TRBV7-2 and TRBJ2-5 for the parts outside the CDR3, the full variable domain is GAGVSQSPSNKVTEKGKDVELRCDPISGHTALYWYRQSLGQGLEFLIYFQGNSAPDKSGLPSDRFSAERTGGSVSTLTIQRTQQEDSAVYLCASSSRRETQYFGPGTRLLVL.

Turning to this clonotype: With a much larger clone just one base away, this may be a read error. This chain uses TRBV2 with TRBJ2-5; D gene ambiguous. The CDR3 spans 12 residues. The germline gives CDR1 SNHLY, CDR2 FYNNEI. The CDR3 region is CASRILQETPYF. The DNA for the CDR3 is TGTGCCAGCAGAATCCTACAAGAGACCCCGTACTTC. Together with reference TRBV2 and TRBJ2-5, the CDR3 gives the full variable domain: EPEVTQTPSHQVTQMGQEVILRCVPISNHLYFYWYRQILGQKVEFLVSFYNNEISEKSEIFDDQFSVERPDGSNFTLKIRSTKLEDSAMYFCASRILQETPYFGPGTRLLVL.

The gene calls are TRBV11-2 and TRBJ1-1; 8 nucleotides align to TRBD1. This CDR3 is built from 15 residues. With V trimmed by 4 bases and J by 4 bases, 8 bases remained unmatched. Germline loops: CDR1 SGHAT, CDR2 FQNNGV. DNA for the CDR3: TGTGCCAGCAGCTCGGTCCAGGGGGCATTCACTGAAGCTTTCTTT. Translation: CASSSVQGAFTEAFF.

The rearrangement joins TRBV10-3 to TRBJ2-5; 8 bases agree with TRBD2. The CDR3 runs to 13 residues. Germline CDR1 is ENHRY and CDR2 is SYGVKD. V shed 2 bases, J shed 4 bases, and the junction held 0 bases outside the gene matches. CDR3 amino acids: CAISEAGGETQYF. CDR3 bases: TGTGCCATCAGTGAGGCGGGGGGAGAGACCCAGTACTTC.